A selection of T cell receptor beta chains follows, all from one sample in a study of radiation and T cells in renal cell carcinoma. Sequencing used immunoSEQ multiplex PCR; TCRdb keeps in-frame clones, though not all of them. Among around 95,000 clones listed, around 80% were seen once. The input for sequencing was blood, taken from a patient whose treatment included radiotherapy and nephrectomy. The origin of the receptors is a man in his sixties with renal cell carcinoma. Each CDR3 is given with its conserved first and last residue. Each record gives: clone size, D gene, V gene, J gene, CDR3 DNA, CDR3 protein. D genes are given only for firm matches. Only some rows state a clone size, as once, few, many or a class for expanded clones.

size: NA; D: NA; V: TRBV11-2; J: TRBJ2-7; DNA: TGTGCCAGCAGCTATGACGCTCCGCTCGAGCAGTACTTC; CDR3: CASSYDAPLEQYF
size: NA; D: NA; V: TRBV7-9; J: TRBJ1-2; DNA: TGTGCCAGCAGTCCGGGCCGAGCGTATGGCTACACCTTC; CDR3: CASSPGRAYGYTF
size: NA; D: NA; V: TRBV19; J: TRBJ1-1; DNA: TGTGCCAGTAGTATGCCGGGGGCGAACATTGAAGCTTTCTTT; CDR3: CASSMPGANIEAFF
size: NA; D: NA; V: TRBV19; J: TRBJ2-3; DNA: TGTGCCAGTAGTACCCCCGGGATCACAGATACGCAGTATTTT; CDR3: CASSTPGITDTQYF
size: NA; D: NA; V: TRBV4-2; J: TRBJ2-3; DNA: TGTGCCAGCAGCCAAGGGCACCCGACAGATACGCAGTATTTT; CDR3: CASSQGHPTDTQYF
size: NA; D: NA; V: TRBV7-6; J: TRBJ2-1; DNA: TGTGCCAGCCGCGTTGGCAATGAGCAGTTCTTC; CDR3: CASRVGNEQFF
size: NA; D: NA; V: TRBV2; J: TRBJ2-2; DNA: TGTGCCAGCAAGCGGACGAACACCGGGGAGCTGTTTTTT; CDR3: CASKRTNTGELFF
size: once; D: TRBD1; V: TRBV29-1; J: TRBJ2-7; DNA: TGCAGCGCCGAAGGTGACAGGGTAGAGCAGTACTTC; CDR3: CSAEGDRVEQYF
size: NA; D: TRBD1; V: TRBV5-1; J: TRBJ1-2; DNA: TGCGCCAGCAGCTTGAAGGGACAGGGGAGTGGTGGCTACACCTTC; CDR3: CASSLKGQGSGGYTF
size: NA; D: NA; V: TRBV28; J: TRBJ1-5; DNA: TGTGCCAGCATCTCTACCGGGACAAGGGGTCAGCCCCAGCATTTT; CDR3: CASISTGTRGQPQHF
size: NA; D: NA; V: TRBV5-6; J: TRBJ2-1; DNA: TGTGCCAGCAGCTCTAAGCAAATCCCGTCCAATGAGCAGTTCTTC; CDR3: CASSSKQIPSNEQFF
size: few; D: NA; V: TRBV30; J: TRBJ1-1; DNA: TGTGCCTGGAGTGTAGGGCAGGGCACCACTGAAGCTTTCTTT; CDR3: CAWSVGQGTTEAFF
size: NA; D: TRBD2; V: TRBV4-2; J: TRBJ2-1; DNA: TGTGCCAGCAGCCTCACCGGGACTAGCGGTGAGCAGTTCTTC; CDR3: CASSLTGTSGEQFF
size: once; D: TRBD2; V: TRBV5-1; J: TRBJ2-7; DNA: TGCGCCAGCAGACCGGGACTAGCGGGTTACGAGCAGTACTTC; CDR3: CASRPGLAGYEQYF
size: once; D: TRBD2; V: TRBV30; J: TRBJ2-3; DNA: TGTGCCCAGGGACTAGCGGGCACAGATACGCAGTATTTT; CDR3: CAQGLAGTDTQYF
size: NA; D: NA; V: TRBV14; J: TRBJ1-2; DNA: TGTGCCAGCAGCCAAGTCAGGGGTGATGGCTACACCTTC; CDR3: CASSQVRGDGYTF
size: once; D: NA; V: TRBV7-9; J: TRBJ2-3; DNA: TGTGCCAGCAGCTTAGAGGGGGTTCCAGATACGCAGTATTTT; CDR3: CASSLEGVPDTQYF